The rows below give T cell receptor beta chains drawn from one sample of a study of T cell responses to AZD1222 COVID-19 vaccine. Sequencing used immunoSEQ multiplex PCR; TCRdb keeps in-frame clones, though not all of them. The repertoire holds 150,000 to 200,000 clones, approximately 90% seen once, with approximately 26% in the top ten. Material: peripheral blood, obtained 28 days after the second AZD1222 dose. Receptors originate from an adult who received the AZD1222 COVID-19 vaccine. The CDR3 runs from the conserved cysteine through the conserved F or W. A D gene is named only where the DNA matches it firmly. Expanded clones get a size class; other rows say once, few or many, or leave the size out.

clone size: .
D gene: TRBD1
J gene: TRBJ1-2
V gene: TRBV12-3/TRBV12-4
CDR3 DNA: TGTGCCAGCACCCTGACAGGGGGCTATGGCTACACCTTC
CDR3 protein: CASTLTGGYGYTF

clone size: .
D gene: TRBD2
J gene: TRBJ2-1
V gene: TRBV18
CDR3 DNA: TGTGCCAGCTCACCAGCGGGAGGACCTGACAATGAGCAGTTCTTC
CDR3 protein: CASSPAGGPDNEQFF

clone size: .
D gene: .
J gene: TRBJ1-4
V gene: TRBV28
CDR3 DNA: TGTGCCAGCAGTCCCGCTGATGAAAAACTGTTTTTT
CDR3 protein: CASSPADEKLFF

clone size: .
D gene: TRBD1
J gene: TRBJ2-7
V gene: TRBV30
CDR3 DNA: TGTGCCTGGAGTACCAGGGGGAACGAGCAGTACTTC
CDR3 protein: CAWSTRGNEQYF

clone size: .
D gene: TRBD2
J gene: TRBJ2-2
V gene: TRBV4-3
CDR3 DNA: TGCGCCAGCAGCCGGAACGGACTAGCAGAAACTAACACCGGGGAGCTGTTTTTT
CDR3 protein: CASSRNGLAETNTGELFF

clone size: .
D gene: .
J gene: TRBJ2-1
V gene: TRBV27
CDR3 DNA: TGTGCCAGCAGTCCACGACAGGTTTACAATGAGCAGTTCTTC
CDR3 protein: CASSPRQVYNEQFF

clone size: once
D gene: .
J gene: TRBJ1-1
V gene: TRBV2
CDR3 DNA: TGTGCCAGCACCGGGGCCTTACTAAGCACTGAAGCTTTCTTT
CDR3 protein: CASTGALLSTEAFF

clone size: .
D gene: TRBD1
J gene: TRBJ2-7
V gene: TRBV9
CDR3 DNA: TGTGCCAGCAGCGTAGGGACAGGTCCTGACGAGCAGTACTTC
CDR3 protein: CASSVGTGPDEQYF

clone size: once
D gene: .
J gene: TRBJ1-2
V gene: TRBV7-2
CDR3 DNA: TGTGCCAGCAGCTTAGCTCCAAAAACCTCACGCGTGACAAACTATGGCTACACCTTC
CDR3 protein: CASSLAPKTSRVTNYGYTF

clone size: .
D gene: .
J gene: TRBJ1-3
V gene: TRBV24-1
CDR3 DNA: TGTGCCACCAGTCCGGGACGGTTGAGCTCTGGAAACACCATATATTTT
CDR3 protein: CATSPGRLSSGNTIYF

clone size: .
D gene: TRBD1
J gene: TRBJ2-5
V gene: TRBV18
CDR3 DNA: TGTGCCAGCTCACTACCCGGGACAGGCGATTTAGAGACCCAGTACTTC
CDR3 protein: CASSLPGTGDLETQYF

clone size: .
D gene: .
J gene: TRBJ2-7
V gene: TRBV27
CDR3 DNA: TGTGCCAGCAGTTCTCATGACTCCTACGAGCAGTACTTC
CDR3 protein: CASSSHDSYEQYF

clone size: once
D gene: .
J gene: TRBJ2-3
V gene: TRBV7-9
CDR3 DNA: TGTGCCAGCAGCTTAGCCGCCGAAGGAGATACGCAGTATTTT
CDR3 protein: CASSLAAEGDTQYF

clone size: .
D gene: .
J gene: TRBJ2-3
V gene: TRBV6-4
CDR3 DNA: TGTGCCAGCAGTGACGGAGGCTACACAGATACGCAGTATTTT
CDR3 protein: CASSDGGYTDTQYF

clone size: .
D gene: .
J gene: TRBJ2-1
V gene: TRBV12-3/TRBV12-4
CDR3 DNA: TGTGCCAGCAGTCCCAATACCCGCCGGGAGCAGTTCTTC
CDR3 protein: CASSPNTRREQFF

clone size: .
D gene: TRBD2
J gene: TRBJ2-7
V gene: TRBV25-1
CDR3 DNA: TGTGCCAGCAGTGGGACCGGGACTAGGGGCGAGCAGTACTTC
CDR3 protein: CASSGTGTRGEQYF

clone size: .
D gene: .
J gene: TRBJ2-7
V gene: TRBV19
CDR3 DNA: TGTGCCAGTAGTATAAAGGGAAAGGGGTCCCCGTCCTACGAGCAGTACTTC
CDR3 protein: CASSIKGKGSPSYEQYF

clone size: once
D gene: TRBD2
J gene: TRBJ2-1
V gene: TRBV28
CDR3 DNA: TGTGCCAGCCACGGGGGAGGGCCGGCAAGAGAGCAGTTCTTC
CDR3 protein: CASHGGGPAREQFF

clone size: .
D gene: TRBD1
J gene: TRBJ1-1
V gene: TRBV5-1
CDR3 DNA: TGCGCCAGCAGCGTCGGACAGGAGAACACTGAAGCTTTCTTT
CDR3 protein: CASSVGQENTEAFF

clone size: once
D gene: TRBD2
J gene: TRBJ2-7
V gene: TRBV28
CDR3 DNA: TGTGCCAGCAGACCCCCGACTAGCGGCCAGATCTACGAGCAGTACTTC
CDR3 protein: CASRPPTSGQIYEQYF

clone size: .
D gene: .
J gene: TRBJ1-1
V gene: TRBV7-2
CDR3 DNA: TGTGCCAGCAGCTTAGCGGGGGGCATGAACACTGAAGCTTTCTTT
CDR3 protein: CASSLAGGMNTEAFF

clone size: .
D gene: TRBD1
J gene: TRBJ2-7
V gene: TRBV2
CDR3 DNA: TGTGCCAGCAGCGGAGGGACAGGGTACTACGAGCAGTACTTC
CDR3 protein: CASSGGTGYYEQYF

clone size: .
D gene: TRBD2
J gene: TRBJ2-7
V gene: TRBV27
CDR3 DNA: TGTGCCAGCAGTAGGACTAGCTTGCCCTACGAGCAGTACTTC
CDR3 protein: CASSRTSLPYEQYF

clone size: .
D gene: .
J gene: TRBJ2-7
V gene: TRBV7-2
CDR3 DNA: TGTGCCAGCAGCCAAGCTATCTCCTACGAGCAGTACTTC
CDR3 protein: CASSQAISYEQYF

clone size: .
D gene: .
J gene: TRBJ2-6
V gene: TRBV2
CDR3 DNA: TGTGCCAGCATTAACTCTGGGGCCAACGTCCTGACTTTC
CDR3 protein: CASINSGANVLTF

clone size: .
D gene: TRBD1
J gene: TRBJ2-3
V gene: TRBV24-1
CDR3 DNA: TGTGCCATCAGCGGGACAGGGAGTTTTGGTACGCAGTATTTT
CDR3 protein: CAISGTGSFGTQYF

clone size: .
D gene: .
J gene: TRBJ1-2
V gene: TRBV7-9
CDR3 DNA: TGTGCCAGCATCGACTCCCGAAGGGTCTATGGCTACACCTTC
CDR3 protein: CASIDSRRVYGYTF

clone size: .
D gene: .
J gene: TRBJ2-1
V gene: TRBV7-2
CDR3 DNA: TGTGCCAGCAGCTTAGCTGGATACTCCTACAATGAGCAGTTCTTC
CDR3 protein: CASSLAGYSYNEQFF

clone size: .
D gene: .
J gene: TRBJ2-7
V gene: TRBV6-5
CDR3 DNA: TGTGCCAGCAGTTACTCAAAACGGGAGTACCACGAGCAGTACTTC
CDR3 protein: CASSYSKREYHEQYF

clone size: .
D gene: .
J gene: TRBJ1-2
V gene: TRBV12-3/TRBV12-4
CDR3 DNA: TGTGCCAGCAGTTTAGGGAACTATGGCTACACCTTC
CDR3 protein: CASSLGNYGYTF

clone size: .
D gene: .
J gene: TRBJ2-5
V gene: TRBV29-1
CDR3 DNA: TGCAGCGTTGACACGTCCCAAGAGACCCAGTACTTC
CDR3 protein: CSVDTSQETQYF

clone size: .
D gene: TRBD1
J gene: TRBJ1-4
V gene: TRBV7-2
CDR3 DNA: TGTGCCAGCAGCAAACTAAGGGACAGACAGTTTTTT
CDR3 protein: CASSKLRDRQFF

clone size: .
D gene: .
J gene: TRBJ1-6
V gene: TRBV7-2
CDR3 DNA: TGTGCCGGCGGGGGAGGGTTTAATTCACCCCTCCACTTT
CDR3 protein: CAGGGGFNSPLHF

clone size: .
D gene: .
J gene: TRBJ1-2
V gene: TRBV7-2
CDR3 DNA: TGTGCCAGCAGCTTAGTTCAGGGTAGCTATGGCTACACCTTC
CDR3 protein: CASSLVQGSYGYTF

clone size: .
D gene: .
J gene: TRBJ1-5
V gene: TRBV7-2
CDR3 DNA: TGTGCCAGCAGCAATACACAGGGAAGCAATCAGCCCCAGCATTTT
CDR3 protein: CASSNTQGSNQPQHF

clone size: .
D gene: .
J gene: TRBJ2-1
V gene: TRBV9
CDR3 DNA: TGTGCCAGCAGCGTAGAGGAAGCCTCCTACAATGAGCAGTTCTTC
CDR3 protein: CASSVEEASYNEQFF

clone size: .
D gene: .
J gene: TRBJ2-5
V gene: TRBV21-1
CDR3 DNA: TGTGCCAGCAGCAACAGGGGGCAAGAGACCCAGTACTTC
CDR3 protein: CASSNRGQETQYF

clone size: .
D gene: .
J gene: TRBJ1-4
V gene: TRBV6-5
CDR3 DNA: TGTGCCAGCAGACCCTGGGGAGGCACTAATGAAAAACTGTTTTTT
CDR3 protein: CASRPWGGTNEKLFF

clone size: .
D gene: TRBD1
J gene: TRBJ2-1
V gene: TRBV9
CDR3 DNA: TGTGCCAGCAGCGTAGCTACCGGGACAGTCTTTGGGGAGAGCGATGAGCAGTTCTTC
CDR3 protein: CASSVATGTVFGESDEQFF

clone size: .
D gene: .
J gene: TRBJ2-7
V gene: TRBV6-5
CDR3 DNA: TGTGCCAGCAGTCAGCACAGGGTACGCGAGCAGTACTTC
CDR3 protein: CASSQHRVREQYF

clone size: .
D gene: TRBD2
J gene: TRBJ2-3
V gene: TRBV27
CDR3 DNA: TGTGCCAGCAGGACAAGCGGGAGATCAGATACGCAGTATTTT
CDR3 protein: CASRTSGRSDTQYF

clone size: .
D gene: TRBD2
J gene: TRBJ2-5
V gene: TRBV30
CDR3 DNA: TGTGCCTGGAGTGTGGGACTAGCGGACAAAGAGACCCAGTACTTC
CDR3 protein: CAWSVGLADKETQYF

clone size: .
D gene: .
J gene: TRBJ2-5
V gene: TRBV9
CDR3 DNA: TGTGCCAGCAGCCCTCCCGGCGGTGGCGAGACCCAGTACTTC
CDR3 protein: CASSPPGGGETQYF

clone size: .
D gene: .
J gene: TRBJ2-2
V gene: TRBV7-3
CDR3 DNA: TGTGCCAGCAGCATATTAGGGGGCACCGGGGAGCTGTTTTTT
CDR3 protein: CASSILGGTGELFF

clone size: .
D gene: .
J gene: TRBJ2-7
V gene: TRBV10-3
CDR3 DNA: TGTGCCATCTCTGGACAGCCAAGCCCATCCTACGAGCAGTACTTC
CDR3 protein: CAISGQPSPSYEQYF

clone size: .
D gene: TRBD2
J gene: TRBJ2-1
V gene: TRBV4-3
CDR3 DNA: TGCGCCAGCAGCCTTTCTAGCGGGGGGGCCTACTACAATGAGCAGTTCTTC
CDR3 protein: CASSLSSGGAYYNEQFF